Below, one T cell receptor beta chain is given with its context. This clonotype was recorded at least ten times. There is no known antigen for this receptor. Base qualities are not provided; no much larger clone lies one nucleotide away. The data originate from a study of response to subunit inactivated influenza vaccine (dated 2018 in TCRdb). Regarding the complete study: Deep quantitative T cell receptor repertoire profiling was used in the study to track responses to a trivalent subunit inactivated influenza vaccine.

What the study reported, not specific to this receptor: It was suggested by the authors that each seasonal influenza vaccination may recruit only a limited number of new T cells.

Spanning cysteine to phenylalanine, the CDR3 consists of 13 amino acids. Left in the record is the CDR3 DNA by itself, 39 bases read in frame from the first base. The germline V gene provides CDR1 KGHDR and CDR2 SFDVKD. The germline ends are 4 bases apart after V is trimmed by 0 bases and J by 3 bases. The protocol used for the library was RT-PCR. The instrument given in TCRdb is Illumina HiSeq 2500. TCRdb reprocessed the public reads (quality trimming at Q25 with fastp, clone calling with MiXCR) and kept in-frame beta chains. Entries that share a CDR3 protein sequence are merged under the most common genes and DNA. This sample comprises almost 250,000 distinct CDR3 sequences, 12% of them detected only once. Approximately 8.3% of the sample belongs to the ten largest clones.

The receptor was isolated from a man aged 50-59 years who received an inactivated influenza vaccine. Donor details come from another sample of the same person, matched by shared clones. The chain joins TRBV24-1 to TRBJ2-5; no D segment can be confidently identified. The specimen comprised non-naive T cells sorted from PBMCs, sampled 14 days before vaccination. This sample's cell subset or site label indicates: memory T cell fraction. The CDR3 has the sequence CATSDLSEETQYF. The nucleotide sequence is TGTGCCACCAGTGATTTGTCAGAAGAGACCCAGTACTTC.